The sequence of this T cell receptor beta chain was determined in a study of blood T cell repertoires in COVID-19. Study summary: The origin of the acute and convalescent COVID-19 samples was the United States, Italy and Spain. In each case, the material was cDNA or gDNA derived from T cells, B-cell-depleted T cells, or PBMCs.

CDR3 size: 12 residues. Germline CDR1 KGHSH, CDR2 LQKENI. Trimming took off 2 bases at V and 8 bases at J, with 9 bases between the two ends. This clone appeared a few times. Produced via immunoSEQ multiplex PCR; TCRdb's table is partial and in-frame only. The sample shows around 1,800 clones, around two thirds of them seen only once. This sequence joins TRBV18 and TRBJ1-1; TRBD1 is a possible D gene (6 bases). The source of this sequence is a man between 65 and 85 years old with active COVID-19. The sample was peripheral blood. CDR3 protein: CASSPNRDEAFF. The DNA for the CDR3 is TGTGCCAGCTCACCAAACAGGGACGAAGCTTTCTTT.